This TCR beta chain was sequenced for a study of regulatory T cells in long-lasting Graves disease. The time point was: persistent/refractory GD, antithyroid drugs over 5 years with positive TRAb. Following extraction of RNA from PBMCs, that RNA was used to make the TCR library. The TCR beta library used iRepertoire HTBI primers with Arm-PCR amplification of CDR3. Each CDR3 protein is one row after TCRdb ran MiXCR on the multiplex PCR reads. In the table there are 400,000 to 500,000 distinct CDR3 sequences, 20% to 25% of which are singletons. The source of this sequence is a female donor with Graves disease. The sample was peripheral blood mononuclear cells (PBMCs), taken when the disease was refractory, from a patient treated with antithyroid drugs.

The CDR3 region is CATSDRTGPNTGELFF. CDR3 nucleotides: TGTGCCACCAGTGACAGGACAGGCCCGAACACCGGGGAGCTGTTTTTT. The J gene is TRBJ2-2, the V gene TRBV24-1, with 7 bases identical to TRBD1. J was trimmed by 0 bases and V by 4 bases; bases with no gene match: 4. Germline lookup yields CDR1 KGHDR and CDR2 SFDVKD. The CDR3 sequence is 16 residues long.